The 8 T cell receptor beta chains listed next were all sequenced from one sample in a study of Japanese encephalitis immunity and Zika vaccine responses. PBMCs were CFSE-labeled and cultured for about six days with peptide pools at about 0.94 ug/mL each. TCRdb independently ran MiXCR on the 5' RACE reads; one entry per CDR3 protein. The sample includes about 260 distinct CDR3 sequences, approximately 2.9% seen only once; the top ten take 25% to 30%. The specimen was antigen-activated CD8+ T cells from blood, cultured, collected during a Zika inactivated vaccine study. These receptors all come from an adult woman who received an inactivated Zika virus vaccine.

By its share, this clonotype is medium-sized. In nucleotides, the CDR3 is TGTGCCAGTAGTATCGGGGCCCATGAAGCTTTCTTT. Amino acids: CASSIGAHEAFF. V gene TRBV19 combines with J gene TRBJ1-1, with TRBD1 as a possible D gene (5 bases). The V end lost 3 bases, the J end lost 7 bases, and 9 bases lay between the germline ends. The CDR3 sequence is 12 residues long. CDR1 LNHDA and CDR2 SQIVND come from the germline V gene (reference sequence).

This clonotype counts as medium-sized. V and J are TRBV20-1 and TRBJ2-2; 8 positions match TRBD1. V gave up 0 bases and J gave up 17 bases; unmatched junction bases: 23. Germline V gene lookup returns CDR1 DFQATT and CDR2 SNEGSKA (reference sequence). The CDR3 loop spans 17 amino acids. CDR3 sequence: CSARDLGQGLNTGERFF. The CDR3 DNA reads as TGCAGTGCTAGAGATCTCGGACAGGGCCTGAACACCGGGGAGCGTTTTTTT.

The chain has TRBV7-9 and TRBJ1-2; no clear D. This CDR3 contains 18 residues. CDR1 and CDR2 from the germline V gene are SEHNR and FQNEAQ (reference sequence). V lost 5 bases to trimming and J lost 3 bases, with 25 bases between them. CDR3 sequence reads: CASSPTTRARYHDYGYTF. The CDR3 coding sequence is TGTGCCAGCAGCCCCACTACGAGGGCACGGTATCACGACTATGGCTACACCTTC.

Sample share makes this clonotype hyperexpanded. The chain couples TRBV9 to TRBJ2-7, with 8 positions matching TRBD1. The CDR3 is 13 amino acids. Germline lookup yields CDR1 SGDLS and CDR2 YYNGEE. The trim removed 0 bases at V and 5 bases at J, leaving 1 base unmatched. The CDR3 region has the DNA TGTGCCAGCAGCGTAGGGACAGGGAACGAGCAGTACTTC. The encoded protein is CASSVGTGNEQYF.

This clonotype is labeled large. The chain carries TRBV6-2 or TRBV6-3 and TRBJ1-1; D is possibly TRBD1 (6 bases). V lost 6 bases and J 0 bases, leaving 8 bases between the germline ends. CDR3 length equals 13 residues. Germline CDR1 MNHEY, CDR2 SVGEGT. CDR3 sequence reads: CASSTGLNTEAFF. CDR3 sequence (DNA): TGTGCCAGCAGCACAGGGTTGAACACTGAAGCTTTCTTT.

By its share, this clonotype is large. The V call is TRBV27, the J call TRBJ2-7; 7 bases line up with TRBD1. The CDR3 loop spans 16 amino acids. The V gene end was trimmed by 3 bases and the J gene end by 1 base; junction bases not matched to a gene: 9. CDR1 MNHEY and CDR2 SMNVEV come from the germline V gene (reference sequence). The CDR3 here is CASSFVHRGLSYEQYF. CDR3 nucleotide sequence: TGTGCCAGCAGTTTTGTTCACAGGGGTTTGTCCTACGAGCAGTACTTC.

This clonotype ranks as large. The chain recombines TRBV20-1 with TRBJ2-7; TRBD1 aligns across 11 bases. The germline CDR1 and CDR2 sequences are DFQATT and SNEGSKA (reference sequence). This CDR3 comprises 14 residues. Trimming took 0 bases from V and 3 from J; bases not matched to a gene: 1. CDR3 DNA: TGCAGTGCTAGAGACGGGACAGGGGGCTACGAGCAGTACTTC. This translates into CSARDGTGGYEQYF.

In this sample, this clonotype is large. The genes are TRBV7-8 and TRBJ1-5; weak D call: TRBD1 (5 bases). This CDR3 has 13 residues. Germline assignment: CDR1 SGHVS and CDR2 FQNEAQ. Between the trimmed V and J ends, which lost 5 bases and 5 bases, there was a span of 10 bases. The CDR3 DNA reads TGTGCCAGCAGCCTGGGGGGTTATCAGCCCCAGCATTTT. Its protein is CASSLGGYQPQHF.